The 27 T cell receptor beta chains given below trace back to one sample, sequenced in a study of OX40 agonist ivuxolimab in advanced cancers. Sequencing was performed with immunoSEQ multiplex PCR; in TCRdb, only in-frame clones are kept and a portion is missing. In the table there are 55,000 to 85,000 clones, approximately 83% of which are singletons. The source material was CD4+ or CD8+ T cells sorted from blood, sampled in a trial of the OX40 agonist ivuxolimab. The source is an adult with an advanced solid tumor such as melanoma, head and neck, liver or kidney cancer.

The chain uses TRBV18 and TRBJ1-5, with D perhaps matching TRBD1 (6 bases). Germline loops: CDR1 KGHSH, CDR2 LQKENI. The V gene lost 4 bases and the J gene lost 0 bases, with 16 bases spanning the gap. The CDR3 extends over 17 amino acids. The CDR3 coding sequence is TGTGCCAGCTCACTCACGACAGGTGTCAATAGCAATCAGCCCCAGCATTTT. It translates to CASSLTTGVNSNQPQHF.

J is TRBJ1-1 and V is TRBV6-5; tentative D call: TRBD1 (6 bases). CDR3 length: 14 amino acids. Germline CDR1 is MNHEY and CDR2 is SVGAGI. V was clipped by 0 bases and J by 4 bases, with 9 bases between them. The DNA for the CDR3 is TGTGCCAGCAGTTACTCGCAGGGGTCCACTGAAGCTTTCTTT. Amino acids: CASSYSQGSTEAFF.

The chain recombines TRBV28 with TRBJ2-1, with D possibly matching TRBD2 (6 bases). V shed 6 bases and J shed 6 bases, with 18 bases lying between them. Germline loops: CDR1 MDHEN, CDR2 SYDVKM. This CDR3 is 15 amino acids long. The CDR3 DNA is TGTGCCAGCAGCCGATGGGCGGGATCAGGCAATGAGCAGTTCTTC. This gives the protein CASSRWAGSGNEQFF.

The chain joins TRBV6-1 to TRBJ1-3, with D hard to call. V was trimmed by 1 base and J by 2 bases, leaving 15 bases between them. The V gene's germline CDR1 is MNHNS and CDR2 SASEGT. The CDR3 is 17 amino acids. Here the CDR3 reads CASSEGSLLGTGNTIYF. DNA of the CDR3: TGTGCCAGCAGTGAAGGCAGCCTCCTTGGGACTGGAAACACCATATATTTT.

On this clone itself: The junction departs from the called germline gene at one end, perhaps through a read error. This chain connects TRBV11-2 to TRBJ2-1; D ambiguous. This CDR3 has 14 amino acids. Germline CDR1 SGHAT, CDR2 FQNNGV. For the CDR3, the DNA is TGTGCCAGCAGCCCGACCCGGTCCTCCAATGAGCAGTTCTTC. As protein: CASSPTRSSNEQFF.

The J gene is TRBJ2-3, the V gene TRBV6-1; D might be TRBD1 (6 bases). Germline loops: CDR1 MNHNS, CDR2 SASEGT. The V gene lost 1 base and the J gene lost 3 bases, with 11 bases spanning the gap. This CDR3 contains 15 residues. DNA for the CDR3: TGTGCCAGCAGTGAAGGGATGGGGGCAACAGATACGCAGTATTTT. Its translation is CASSEGMGATDTQYF.

This sequence joins TRBV6-6 and TRBJ2-3; tentatively, D is TRBD2 (7 bases). V was clipped by 11 bases and J by 5 bases, with 17 bases between them. This CDR3 spans 13 amino acids. In germline, CDR1 is MNHNY, CDR2 SVGAGI (reference sequence). The CDR3 DNA sequence: TGTGCCGGGCGGGGGCCCGCGGGAGATACGCAGTATTTT. This sequence encodes CAGRGPAGDTQYF.

This clone was detected once. The chain is built from TRBV11-2 and TRBJ2-7; a possible D gene is TRBD1 (6 bases). This CDR3 is built from 14 residues. The germline gives CDR1 SGHAT, CDR2 FQNNGV. V lost 1 base, J lost 3 bases, and 10 bases lay in between. This CDR3 is CASSLGQGFYEQYF. DNA of the CDR3: TGTGCCAGCAGCTTAGGGCAGGGGTTCTACGAGCAGTACTTC. Full variable domain (missing parts from reference TRBV11-2 and TRBJ2-7): EAGVAQSPRYKIIEKRQSVAFWCNPISGHATLYWYQQILGQGPKLLIQFQNNGVVDDSQLPKDRFSAERLKGVDSTLKIQPAKLEDSAVYLCASSLGQGFYEQYFGPGTRLTVT.

The V and J genes are TRBV19 and TRBJ2-1; D call uncertain. Trimming removed 7 bases from V and 0 bases from J, with 10 bases in between. Per the germline V gene, CDR1 is LNHDA and CDR2 is SQIVND (reference sequence). This CDR3 has 14 residues. The CDR3 spells CASNNGDSYNEQFF. The CDR3 nucleotides are TGTGCCAGTAATAACGGAGACTCCTACAATGAGCAGTTCTTC.

In its sample, this clone was seen once. The chain recombines TRBV28 with TRBJ2-7; tentatively, D is TRBD1 (6 bases). Trimming took off 6 bases at V and 5 bases at J, with 11 bases between the two ends. Germline-derived CDR1 and CDR2 are MDHEN and SYDVKM. This CDR3 is 12 amino acids long. For the CDR3, the DNA is TGTGCCAGCAGGACAGGACGAGACGAGCAGTACTTC. It codes for CASRTGRDEQYF. Filled out from reference TRBV28 and TRBJ2-7, the complete variable domain reads DVKVTQSSRYLVKRTGEKVFLECVQDMDHENMFWYRQDPGLGLRLIYFSYDVKMKEKGDIPEGYSVSREKKERFSLILESASTNQTSMYLCASRTGRDEQYFGPGTRLTVT.

The CDR3 bases are TGTGCCACCAGCAGAGATCGGGCGGGTGAGCAGTTCTTC. Amino acids: CATSRDRAGEQFF. V is TRBV15 and J is TRBJ2-1; TRBD2 might be the D (5 bases). Per the germline V gene, CDR1 is LNHNV and CDR2 is YYDKDF (reference sequence). The V gene lost 0 bases and the J gene lost 9 bases, with 9 bases spanning the gap. The CDR3 loop spans 13 amino acids.

The chain employs TRBV5-4 and TRBJ1-3, with 7 bases that match TRBD1. Germline CDR1 and CDR2: SGHNT and YYREEE (reference sequence). This CDR3 comprises 15 residues. V dropped 4 bases and J dropped 0; count of bases not matched to a gene: 4. For the CDR3, the DNA is TGTGCCAGCAGCGAGGGACAGTTCTCTGGAAACACCATATATTTT. Translated, it gives CASSEGQFSGNTIYF.

The chain uses TRBV6-5 and TRBJ2-3, with D tentatively TRBD1 (5 bases). CDR1 is MNHEY, CDR2 SVGAGI, per germline. This CDR3 is 16 amino acids long. V lost 2 bases and J 8 bases, leaving 20 bases between the germline ends. This CDR3 reads CASSYGPEIGVVTQYF. The CDR3 DNA reads TGTGCCAGCAGTTACGGGCCGGAAATAGGGGTGGTTACGCAGTATTTT.

V and J are TRBV5-5 and TRBJ2-2, with 13 bases matching TRBD2. In germline, CDR1 is SGHKS, CDR2 YYEKEE (reference sequence). CDR3 length: 17 amino acids. Trimming removed 2 bases from V and 4 bases from J; junction bases left unmatched: 5. CDR3 loop: CASSLGLAGVFTGELFF. The CDR3 DNA sequence: TGTGCCAGCAGCTTAGGACTAGCGGGGGTATTCACCGGGGAGCTGTTTTTT.

For this clone: The junction and the germline gene differ at one end; a read error may be behind it. The CDR3 region has the DNA TGTGCCAGCAGCTTACTAGCGGGAGTAGTCAATGAGCAGTTCTTC. Translating gives CASSLLAGVVNEQFF. The chain couples TRBV5-1 to TRBJ2-1; TRBD2 matches at 11 bases. CDR1 is SGHRS and CDR2 is YFSETQ in the germline V gene. This CDR3 spans 15 amino acids.

The CDR3 region is CASRHRGGQIYGYTF. As DNA, the CDR3 is TGTGCCAGTAGGCACAGGGGGGGCCAAATCTATGGCTACACCTTC. The J gene is TRBJ1-2, the V gene TRBV19, with TRBD1 matching 8 bases. The junction had 10 bases not matched to a gene; V was cut back by 6 bases and J by 4 bases. The germline gives CDR1 LNHDA, CDR2 SQIVND (reference sequence). The length of the CDR3 is 15 residues.

The genes are TRBV9 and TRBJ2-7; the D is unclear. Trimming took off 5 bases at V and 0 bases at J, with 9 bases between the two ends. The V gene's germline CDR1 is SGDLS and CDR2 YYNGEE. This CDR3 has 13 amino acids. The CDR3 DNA sequence: TGTGCCAGCAGAGGCAACACCTCCTACGAGCAGTACTTC. This sequence encodes CASRGNTSYEQYF. Based on the CDR3 plus reference TRBV9 and TRBJ2-7, the full variable domain is DSGVTQTPKHLITATGQRVTLRCSPRSGDLSVYWYQQSLDQGLQFLIQYYNGEERAKGNILERFSAQQFPDLHSELNLSSLELGDSALYFCASRGNTSYEQYFGPGTRLTVT.

The V gene is TRBV6-1, the J gene TRBJ1-1; 7 nucleotides align to TRBD1. The length of the CDR3 is 13 residues. CDR1 MNHNS and CDR2 SASEGT come from the germline V gene. V lost 3 bases and J lost 4; bases outside the gene matches: 2. The CDR3 nucleotides are TGTGCCAGCAGTGAGAGGGACAGCACTGAAGCTTTCTTT. Its translation: CASSERDSTEAFF.

The chain employs TRBV9 and TRBJ1-3; no clear D gene. This CDR3 comprises 14 residues. Trimming shortened V by 2 bases and J by 3 bases, and 9 bases separated the two germline ends. In germline, CDR1 is SGDLS, CDR2 YYNGEE. The CDR3 loop is CASSVEPGGNTIYF. The CDR3 DNA reads as TGTGCCAGCAGCGTCGAACCGGGTGGAAACACCATATATTTT.

The chain has TRBV25-1 and TRBJ2-6; 10 nucleotides agree with TRBD2. This CDR3 contains 18 residues. After removal of 6 bases from V and 0 bases from J, the junction contained 8 bases not matched to a gene. In germline, CDR1 is MGHDK, CDR2 SYGVNS. The CDR3 region is CASRGGLAGDSGANVLTF. The CDR3 nucleotides are TGTGCCAGCAGAGGTGGGCTAGCGGGGGACTCTGGGGCCAACGTCCTGACTTTC.

This chain uses TRBV11-2 with TRBJ2-2, with D perhaps being TRBD1 or TRBD2 (6 bases each). The ends were cut back, 3 bases at V and 1 base at J, with 9 bases in the middle. The CDR3 totals 15 residues. The germline gives CDR1 SGHAT, CDR2 FQNNGV. CDR3 amino acids: CASSFGGGNTGELFF. CDR3 DNA: TGTGCCAGCAGCTTCGGAGGGGGGAACACCGGGGAGCTGTTTTTT.

The rearrangement uses TRBV6-1 and TRBJ1-5, with 9 bases aligning to TRBD1. With 5 bases clipped from V and 5 bases from J, the junction kept 1 base outside the gene matches. The CDR3 contains 13 residues. CDR1 is MNHNS, CDR2 SASEGT, per germline. The CDR3 is CASSRTGDQPQHF. CDR3 nucleotide sequence: TGTGCCAGCAGTAGGACAGGGGATCAGCCCCAGCATTTT.

The chain uses TRBV4-3 and TRBJ2-3, with 8 bases aligning to TRBD2. The germline CDR1 and CDR2 sequences are LGHNA and YSLEER. The CDR3 spans 15 residues. Trimming at V came to 4 bases and at J to 6 bases, leaving 9 bases not matched to a gene. The CDR3 coding sequence is TGCGCCAGCAGCCCCTCCAGCGGGGGCTTCGATACGCAGTATTTT. It codes for CASSPSSGGFDTQYF.

This chain links TRBV7-6 with TRBJ1-4, with D perhaps TRBD1 (6 bases). This CDR3 spans 14 amino acids. Germline V gives CDR1 SGHVS, CDR2 FNYEAQ. V gave up 3 bases and J gave up 8 bases, with 13 bases separating them. CDR3 coding DNA: TGTGCCAGCAGCTTTGGAGGGGGAGGGGAAAAACTGTTTTTT. Translating gives CASSFGGGGEKLFF.

This clone was seen only once. The rearrangement joins TRBV6-1 to TRBJ1-1, with 8 positions matching TRBD1. Germline-derived CDR1 and CDR2 are MNHNS and SASEGT. The CDR3 loop spans 12 amino acids. V lost 6 bases, J lost 10 bases, and 7 bases stayed unmatched. The CDR3, as DNA: TGTGCCAGCAGGGACAGGGATAGAGTAGCTTTCTTT. Its protein is CASRDRDRVAFF.

The chain has TRBV5-1 and TRBJ2-1, with 11 positions matching TRBD2. Germline V gives CDR1 SGHRS, CDR2 YFSETQ. The J segment lost 5 bases and the V segment lost 6 bases, leaving 10 bases of the junction unmatched. This CDR3 is built from 16 residues. CDR3 nucleotide sequence: TGCGCCAGCAACCCGACCGGGACTAGCGGAAACAATGAGCAGTTCTTC. Its translation: CASNPTGTSGNNEQFF. The full variable domain, completed using reference TRBV5-1 and TRBJ2-1, is KAGVTQTPRYLIKTRGQQVTLSCSPISGHRSVSWYQQTPGQGLQFLFEYFSETQRNKGNFPGRFSGRQFSNSRSEMNVSTLELGDSALYLCASNPTGTSGNNEQFFGPGTRLTVL.

The J gene is TRBJ1-1, the V gene TRBV7-9; D unclear. Between the trimmed V and J ends, which lost 1 base and 0 bases, there was a span of 6 bases. The germline gives CDR1 SEHNR, CDR2 FQNEAQ (reference sequence). The CDR3 extends over 14 amino acids. The DNA for the CDR3 is TGTGCCAGCAGCTTAGAACATTTGAACACTGAAGCTTTCTTT. It codes for CASSLEHLNTEAFF.